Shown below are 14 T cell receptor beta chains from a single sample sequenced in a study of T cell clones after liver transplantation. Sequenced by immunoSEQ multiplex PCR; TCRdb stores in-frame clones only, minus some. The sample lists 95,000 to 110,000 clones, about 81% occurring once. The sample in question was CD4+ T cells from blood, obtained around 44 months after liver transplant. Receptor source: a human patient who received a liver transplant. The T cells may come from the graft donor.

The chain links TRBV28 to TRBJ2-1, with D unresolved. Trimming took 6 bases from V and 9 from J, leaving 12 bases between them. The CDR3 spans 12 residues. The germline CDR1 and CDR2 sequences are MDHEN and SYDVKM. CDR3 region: CASRPPKGEQFF. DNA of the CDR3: TGTGCCAGCAGGCCCCCTAAGGGTGAGCAGTTCTTC.

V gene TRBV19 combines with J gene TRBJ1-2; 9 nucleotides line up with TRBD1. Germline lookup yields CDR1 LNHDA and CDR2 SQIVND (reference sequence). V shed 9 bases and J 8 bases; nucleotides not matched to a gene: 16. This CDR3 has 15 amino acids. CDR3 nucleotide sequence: TGTGCCAGCAATCCGGGACAGGGTGCAAGGGGCGGCTACACCTTC. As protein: CASNPGQGARGGYTF.

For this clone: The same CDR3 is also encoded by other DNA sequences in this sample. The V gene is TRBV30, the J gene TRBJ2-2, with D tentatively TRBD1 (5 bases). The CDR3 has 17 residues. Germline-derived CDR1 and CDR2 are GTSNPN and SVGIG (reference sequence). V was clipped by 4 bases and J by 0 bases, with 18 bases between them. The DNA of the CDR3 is TGTGCCTGGATAAAGGGGCAGGGATTTCCGAACACCGGGGAGCTGTTTTTT. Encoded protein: CAWIKGQGFPNTGELFF. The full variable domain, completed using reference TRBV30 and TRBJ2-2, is SQTIHQWPATLVQPVGSPLSLECTVEGTSNPNLYWYRQAAGRGLQLLFYSVGIGQISSEVPQNLSASRPQDRQFILSSKKLLLSDSGFYLCAWIKGQGFPNTGELFFGEGSRLTVL.

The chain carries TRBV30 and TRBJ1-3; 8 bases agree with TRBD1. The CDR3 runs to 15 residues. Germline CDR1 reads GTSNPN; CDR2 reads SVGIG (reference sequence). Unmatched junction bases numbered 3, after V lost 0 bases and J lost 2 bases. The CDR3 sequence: CAWSVRRGPGNTIYF. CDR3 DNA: TGTGCCTGGAGTGTGCGCAGGGGGCCTGGAAACACCATATATTTT. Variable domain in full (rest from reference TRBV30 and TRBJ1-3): SQTIHQWPATLVQPVGSPLSLECTVEGTSNPNLYWYRQAAGRGLQLLFYSVGIGQISSEVPQNLSASRPQDRQFILSSKKLLLSDSGFYLCAWSVRRGPGNTIYFGEGSWLTVV.

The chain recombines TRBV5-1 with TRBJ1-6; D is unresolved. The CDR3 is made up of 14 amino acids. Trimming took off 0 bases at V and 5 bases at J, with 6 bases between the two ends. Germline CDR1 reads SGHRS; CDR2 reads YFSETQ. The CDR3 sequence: CASSLVGDNSPLHF. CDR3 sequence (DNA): TGCGCCAGCAGCTTGGTTGGGGATAATTCACCCCTCCACTTT.

CDR3 in DNA: TGTGCCAGCAGCACGACTAGCGGGGCCGCCTACGAGCAGTACTTC. Protein product: CASSTTSGAAYEQYF. V gene TRBV11-2 combines with J gene TRBJ2-7; 11 bases are shared with TRBD2. The CDR3 runs to 15 residues. Germline V lookup: CDR1 SGHAT, CDR2 FQNNGV. Trimming cost V 5 bases and J 2 bases; bases outside gene matches: 5.

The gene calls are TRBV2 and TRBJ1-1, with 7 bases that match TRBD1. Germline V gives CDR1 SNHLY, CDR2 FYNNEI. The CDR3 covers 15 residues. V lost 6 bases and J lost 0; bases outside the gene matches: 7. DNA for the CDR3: TGTGCCAGCAGGGCCCAGACAGGGTTGAACACTGAAGCTTTCTTT. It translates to CASRAQTGLNTEAFF.

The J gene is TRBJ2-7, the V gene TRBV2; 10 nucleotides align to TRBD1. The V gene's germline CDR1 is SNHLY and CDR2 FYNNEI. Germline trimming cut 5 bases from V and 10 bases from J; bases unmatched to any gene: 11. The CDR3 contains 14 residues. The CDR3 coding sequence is TGTGCCAGCAGTAGGGGGGACAGGGGCCATTTCCAGTACTTC. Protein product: CASSRGDRGHFQYF.

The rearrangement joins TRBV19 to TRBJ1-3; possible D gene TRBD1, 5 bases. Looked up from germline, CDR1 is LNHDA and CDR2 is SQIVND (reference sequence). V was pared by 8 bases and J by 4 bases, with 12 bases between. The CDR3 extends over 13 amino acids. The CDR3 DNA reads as TGTGCCAGTCAATGGGACGTAGGAAACACCATATATTTT. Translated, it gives CASQWDVGNTIYF.

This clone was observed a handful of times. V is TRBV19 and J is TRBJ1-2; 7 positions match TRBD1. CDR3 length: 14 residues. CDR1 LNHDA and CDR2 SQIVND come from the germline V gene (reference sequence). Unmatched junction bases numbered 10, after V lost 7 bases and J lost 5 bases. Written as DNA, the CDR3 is TGTGCCAGTATCTCTTCCAGGGGGGCTTATGGCTACACCTTC. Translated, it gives CASISSRGAYGYTF.

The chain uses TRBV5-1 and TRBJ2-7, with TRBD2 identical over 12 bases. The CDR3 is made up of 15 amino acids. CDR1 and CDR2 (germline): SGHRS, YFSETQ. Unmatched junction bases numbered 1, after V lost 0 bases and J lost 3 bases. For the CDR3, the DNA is TGCGCCAGCAGCTTGGAACTAGCGGGAGGCTACGAGCAGTACTTC. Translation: CASSLELAGGYEQYF.

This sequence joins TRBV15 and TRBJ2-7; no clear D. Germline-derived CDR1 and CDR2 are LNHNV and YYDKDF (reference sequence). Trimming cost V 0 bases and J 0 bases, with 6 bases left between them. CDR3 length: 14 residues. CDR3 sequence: CATSRDGPSYEQYF. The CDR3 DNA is TGTGCCACCAGCAGAGACGGACCCTCCTACGAGCAGTACTTC.

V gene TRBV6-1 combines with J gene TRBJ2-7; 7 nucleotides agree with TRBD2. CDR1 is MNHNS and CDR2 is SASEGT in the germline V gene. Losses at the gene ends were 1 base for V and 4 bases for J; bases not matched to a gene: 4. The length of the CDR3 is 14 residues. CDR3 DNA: TGTGCCAGCAGTGAAGATCCGCGGGGGTACGAGCAGTACTTC. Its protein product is CASSEDPRGYEQYF.

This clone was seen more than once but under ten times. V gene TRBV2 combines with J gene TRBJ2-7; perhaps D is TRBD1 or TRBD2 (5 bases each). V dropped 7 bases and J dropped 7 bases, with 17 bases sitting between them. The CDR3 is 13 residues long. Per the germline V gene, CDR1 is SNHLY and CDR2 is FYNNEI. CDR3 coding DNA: TGTGCCAGCAATGATCGGGGCCTAGAAGAGCAGTACTTC. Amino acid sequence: CASNDRGLEEQYF.